Listed here is a single T cell receptor (beta chain). Its binding antigen is unknown. No much larger clone is present one base from it, and per-base qualities are unavailable. The data derive from a study of blood T cell repertoires in COVID-19 (dated by TCRdb to 2020 to 2021). Study-wide context: Samples from collaborators originated in the United States, Italy and Spain and spanned both the acute and convalescent phases of COVID-19. The prospective study material was composed of cDNA or gDNA derived from T cells, B-cell-depleted T cells, or PBMCs. The sample metadata nearly always contained a de-identified subject ID, COVID-19 status, age in years and sex. The dataset comprised deeply sampled blood TCRbeta repertoires from subjects exposed to, actively infected with, or recovered from COVID-19. The repertoires were released in a freely available public database intended as a resource for research on the immune response to SARS-CoV-2. The samples were drawn from two sources: the first 160 participants of the ongoing ImmuneRACE study, and 950 to 1,500 subjects contributed by 6 global collaborators. HLA class I and class II types, where available, came from metadata supplied by the sample provider rather than from assay-based typing.

V drops 1 base and J drops 5 bases, leaving 11 bases in between. From the cysteine up to the phenylalanine, the CDR3 has a length of 15 residues. Only CDR3 DNA remains: 45 bases, in frame from the first base. As encoded in the germline V gene, CDR1 is SGHTA while CDR2 is FQGTGA. The collaborating institutions used their own protocols to collect whole blood in K2EDTA tubes. Collaborator samples were shipped for TCRbeta analysis as frozen whole blood, isolated PBMCs, or DNA extracted from either sample type. Summary of the overall study and its limitations: How much clinical and demographic metadata was included differed by source and by participant, and the metadata was provided uncurated.

The immunoSEQ Assay, a bias-controlled multiplex PCR, was used to amplify TCRbeta CDR3 regions from genomic DNA. The authors processed their data as follows. Within the assay, amplification of reference gene primers was used to estimate how many nucleated cells each sample contained. Sequence reads were collapsed and filtered to measure the absolute abundance of every unique TCRbeta CDR3 rearrangement. For each sample, productive Simpson clonality was calculated by taking the square root of Simpson's diversity index across productive rearrangements. Drawn from immuneACCESS, this table holds only the in-frame rearrangements with V and J called that TCRdb kept. Clones are partly lost; checked studies trace under half to an unresolved V gene and leave the rest unexplained. D and trimming come from the DNA, and the V and J calls and clone size come from that table. Within this sample are approximately 61,000 clones, with around 90% of them counted one time only. The ten most abundant clones make up roughly 20% of the sample.

This receptor was taken from a woman older than 75 with active COVID-19. The V and J segments used are TRBV7-3 and TRBJ2-2; the D gene assignment is ambiguous. Sequencing used peripheral blood. The CDR3 protein: CASSLNSAQTGELFF. The nucleotide sequence is given as TGTGCCAGCAGCTTAAACTCTGCCCAAACCGGGGAGCTGTTTTTT.